The rows below give T cell receptor beta chains drawn from one sample of a study of low-dose radiotherapy and immunotherapy resistance in tumors. One entry per CDR3 protein results from TCRdb running MiXCR on the reads. There are 55,000 to 70,000 distinct CDR3 sequences in the sample; 25% occur only once, and around 5% lies in the top ten. The material was PBMCs, obtained before treatment. Receptors originate from a male donor with prostate cancer. The CDR3 runs from the conserved cysteine through the conserved F or W. The D gene is left open where the match is weak. Not all rows give a size; the values are once, few, many and, for expanded clones, a class.

clone_size	j_call	v_call	d_call	cdr3_aa	cdr3_nt
medium-sized	TRBJ2-5	TRBV12-3/TRBV12-4	NA	CASSQVETQYF	TGTGCCAGCAGTCAAGTAGAGACCCAGTACTTC
many	TRBJ2-7	TRBV12-3/TRBV12-4	NA	CASSFQTGAAYEQYF	TGTGCCAGCAGTTTTCAAACAGGCGCTGCCTACGAGCAGTACTTC
NA	TRBJ2-1	TRBV19	TRBD1	CASSSDRGRGDYNEQFF	TGTGCCAGTAGCTCCGACAGGGGGCGGGGGGATTACAATGAGCAGTTCTTC
many	TRBJ1-1	TRBV19	NA	CASISPMQGAFF	TGTGCCTCCATAAGCCCGATGCAAGGAGCTTTCTTT
many	TRBJ2-3	TRBV10-2	NA	CASSVNGARTDTQYF	TGCGCCAGCAGCGTCAACGGGGCCCGCACAGATACGCAGTATTTT
many	TRBJ2-3	TRBV20-1	NA	CSAWDSSSTDTQYF	TGCAGTGCTTGGGACTCCTCGAGCACAGATACGCAGTATTTT
many	TRBJ2-7	TRBV28	TRBD2	CASSFPGLAGVEQYF	TGTGCCAGCAGTTTTCCGGGACTAGCGGGAGTCGAGCAGTACTTC
NA	TRBJ1-3	TRBV28	NA	CASSFGFFSGNTIYF	TGTGCCAGCAGTTTCGGGTTTTTCTCTGGAAACACCATATATTTT
many	TRBJ2-3	TRBV5-1	TRBD1	CASSTGTGVLTDTQYF	TGCGCCAGCAGCACCGGGACAGGGGTCCTCACAGATACGCAGTATTTT
many	TRBJ2-3	TRBV7-9	NA	CASTRLVGTDTQYF	TGTGCCAGCACCAGACTAGTGGGTACAGATACGCAGTATTTT
NA	TRBJ2-1	TRBV20-1	TRBD2	CSARSGTSGGSSYNEQFF	TGCAGTGCTAGATCCGGGACTAGCGGGGGGTCCTCCTACAATGAGCAGTTCTTC
NA	TRBJ2-7	TRBV20-1	TRBD2	CSARVVAGAYEQYF	TGCAGTGCTAGAGTGGTAGCGGGGGCCTACGAGCAGTACTTC
NA	TRBJ2-7	TRBV6-2/TRBV6-3	NA	CASRYLRYEQYF	TGTGCCAGCAGGTACCTCCGGTACGAGCAGTACTTC